This T cell receptor (beta chain) was documented in a study of T cell repertoires in cytomegalovirus infection. Study-wide background: The authors relied on CMV epitopes, both recently identified HLA-C-restricted and well-studied HLA-B-restricted. Indications of both CMV infection and matching HLA type were provided by public TCR beta signatures. Regarding the study as a whole: HLA-C-restricted TCR beta clonotypes specific for CMV led the ex vivo response.

Concerning this clonotype: Antigen specificity is unknown.

In TCRdb, the reads were re-called with MiXCR into one record per CDR3 protein. This sample has hundreds of thousands of distinct CDR3 sequences, with approximately 32% found just once. CDR1 and CDR2 from the germline V gene are SEHNR and FQNEAQ (reference sequence). Trimming took 2 bases from V and 5 from J; bases not matched to a gene: 8. This CDR3 is built from 15 residues. This sequence joins TRBV7-9 and TRBJ2-7, with 8 bases matching TRBD1. The material was cultured CD8+ T cells from PBMCs, obtained from culture after CMV antigen stimulation. The receptor was derived from a human donor in good health (CMV status not recorded). Some clones in this sample may be carry-over from other donors' samples. The CDR3 loop is CASSLNLDRANEQYF. The CDR3 DNA reads as TGTGCCAGCAGCTTAAATCTGGACAGGGCGAACGAGCAGTACTTC.